The rows below give T cell receptor beta chains drawn from one sample of a study of blood T cell repertoires in COVID-19. The table came from immunoSEQ multiplex PCR; TCRdb's copy has only in-frame clones and leaves some out. This sample has under 130,000 clones, with under 90% found just once. Input material: peripheral blood. These receptors originate from a man older than 75 with acute or convalescent COVID-19. Each CDR3 is given with its conserved first and last residue. Fields, in order: V gene, D gene, J gene, clone size, CDR3 protein, CDR3 DNA. A D gene is named only where the DNA matches it firmly. Rows may omit the clone size; those that give it use once, few, many or a size class.

V: TRBV5-1; D: NA; J: TRBJ2-3; size: NA; CDR3: CASSLVGGDTQYF; DNA: TGCGCCAGCAGCTTGGTTGGCGGGGATACGCAGTATTTT
V: TRBV28; D: NA; J: TRBJ1-2; size: once; CDR3: CASSLSLGGLRSYTF; DNA: TGTGCCAGCAGTTTATCGCTCGGGGGGCTGAGGAGCTACACCTTC
V: TRBV18; D: NA; J: TRBJ1-1; size: NA; CDR3: CASSPFLQGRNTEAFF; DNA: TGTGCCAGCTCACCGTTCCTTCAGGGGAGGAACACTGAAGCTTTCTTT
V: TRBV2; D: NA; J: TRBJ1-2; size: NA; CDR3: CASSVQPRYGYTF; DNA: TGTGCCAGCAGCGTCCAACCTCGGTATGGCTACACCTTC
V: TRBV6-4; D: NA; J: TRBJ2-2; size: NA; CDR3: CASSLDGAGELFF; DNA: TGTGCCAGCAGTTTGGACGGGGCCGGGGAGCTGTTTTTT
V: TRBV5-1; D: TRBD1; J: TRBJ2-1; size: NA; CDR3: CASSLVAGQGANEQFF; DNA: TGCGCCAGCAGCTTGGTGGCGGGACAGGGGGCGAATGAGCAGTTCTTC
V: TRBV10-1; D: TRBD1; J: TRBJ2-1; size: NA; CDR3: CASSMPGQGGNEQFF; DNA: TGCGCCAGCAGTATGCCGGGACAGGGGGGCAATGAGCAGTTCTTC
V: TRBV4-1; D: TRBD2; J: TRBJ2-1; size: NA; CDR3: CASSQLEREWQFF; DNA: TGCGCCAGCAGCCAATTAGAGCGGGAGTGGCAGTTCTTC
V: TRBV28; D: NA; J: TRBJ1-1; size: NA; CDR3: CASSLWEAPRVGEAFF; DNA: TGTGCCAGCAGTTTATGGGAGGCGCCACGCGTAGGTGAAGCTTTCTTT
V: TRBV7-3; D: NA; J: TRBJ1-1; size: NA; CDR3: CASSLPPGAAFF; DNA: TGTGCCAGCAGCTTACCCCCAGGGGCAGCTTTCTTT
V: TRBV5-4; D: NA; J: TRBJ2-2; size: NA; CDR3: CASNGIANTGELFF; DNA: TGTGCCAGCAACGGGATCGCAAACACCGGGGAGCTGTTTTTT
V: TRBV3-1/TRBV3-2; D: TRBD2; J: TRBJ2-7; size: NA; CDR3: CASSQAWTGGGEQYF; DNA: TGTGCCAGCAGCCAAGCCTGGACGGGAGGGGGAGAGCAGTACTTC
V: TRBV7-3; D: NA; J: TRBJ1-1; size: once; CDR3: CASSLSGSPEAFF; DNA: TGTGCCAGCTCCCTCTCCGGTTCGCCTGAAGCTTTCTTT
V: TRBV27; D: NA; J: TRBJ2-1; size: NA; CDR3: CASSRGRAAGSYNEQFF; DNA: TGTGCCAGCAGTCGGGGAAGGGCAGCCGGATCCTACAATGAGCAGTTCTTC
V: TRBV7-2; D: NA; J: TRBJ2-5; size: NA; CDR3: CASSLLTEETQYF; DNA: TGTGCCAGCAGCTTATTGACTGAAGAGACCCAGTACTTC
V: TRBV5-5; D: TRBD2; J: TRBJ2-1; size: NA; CDR3: CASSEGLAVSYNEQFF; DNA: TGTGCCAGCAGCGAAGGACTAGCGGTCTCCTACAATGAGCAGTTCTTC
V: TRBV19; D: NA; J: TRBJ1-5; size: NA; CDR3: CASNREGSVQHF; DNA: TGTGCCAGTAATAGGGAGGGGAGTGTCCAGCATTTT
V: TRBV27; D: TRBD2; J: TRBJ2-1; size: NA; CDR3: CASSLSVGSGKRSYNEQFF; DNA: TGTGCCAGCAGTTTATCGGTTGGTAGCGGGAAACGATCCTACAATGAGCAGTTCTTC
V: TRBV7-2; D: TRBD1; J: TRBJ1-1; size: NA; CDR3: CASSLTGGTEAFF; DNA: TGTGCCAGCAGCCTAACAGGGGGCACTGAAGCTTTCTTT
V: TRBV29-1; D: TRBD1; J: TRBJ2-3; size: NA; CDR3: CSVEEGTGLDTQYF; DNA: TGCAGCGTTGAAGAGGGGACAGGATTAGATACGCAGTATTTT
V: TRBV5-6; D: TRBD1; J: TRBJ2-3; size: NA; CDR3: CASSSLGQGAFTDTQYF; DNA: TGTGCCAGCAGCTCACTAGGACAGGGGGCTTTCACAGATACGCAGTATTTT
V: TRBV18; D: NA; J: TRBJ1-4; size: NA; CDR3: CASSPQGEKLFF; DNA: TGTGCCAGCTCACCGCAGGGAGAAAAACTGTTTTTT
V: TRBV10-2; D: TRBD1; J: TRBJ2-7; size: NA; CDR3: CASSIRQGRSYEQYF; DNA: TGCGCCAGCAGTATCAGACAGGGGAGGTCCTACGAGCAGTACTTC
V: TRBV5-1; D: TRBD2; J: TRBJ2-1; size: NA; CDR3: CASSWGGGNEQFF; DNA: TGCGCCAGCAGCTGGGGGGGTGGCAATGAGCAGTTCTTC
V: TRBV28; D: NA; J: TRBJ2-2; size: NA; CDR3: CASSSRELFF; DNA: TGTGCCAGCAGTTCTAGGGAGCTGTTTTTT
V: TRBV7-9; D: NA; J: TRBJ1-1; size: NA; CDR3: CASSLRGSNTEAFF; DNA: TGTGCCAGCAGCCTCCGGGGGTCGAACACTGAAGCTTTCTTT
V: TRBV14; D: TRBD2; J: TRBJ2-3; size: NA; CDR3: CASSPYWTSGSTDTQYF; DNA: TGTGCCAGCAGCCCATATTGGACTAGCGGGAGTACAGATACGCAGTATTTT
V: TRBV30; D: TRBD1; J: TRBJ1-5; size: once; CDR3: CAWSGQGGWSNQPQHF; DNA: TGTGCCTGGAGTGGACAGGGGGGTTGGAGCAATCAGCCCCAGCATTTT
V: TRBV11-1; D: NA; J: TRBJ2-7; size: NA; CDR3: CASSLARRGEQYF; DNA: TGTGCCAGCAGCTTGGCCCGACGGGGCGAGCAGTACTTC